This T cell receptor (beta chain) derives from a study of OX40 agonist ivuxolimab in advanced cancers. Study as a whole: Enrollees could have had prior anti-PD-1, anti-PD-L1 or anti-CTLA-4 therapy, which approximately 38% had received.

Study conclusions and caveats: More expanded clones were found, on average, in CD8+ than in CD4+ T cells.

CDR1 is SGHRS and CDR2 is YFSETQ in the germline V gene. This CDR3 contains 15 residues. V was cut by 5 bases and J by 4 bases, with 17 bases left in between. Some clones are missing from TCRdb's copy, which holds only in-frame ones; the method was immunoSEQ multiplex PCR. Found here are roughly 56,000 clones, 86% of them singletons; the top ten hold approximately 2.6%. No patient had autoimmune disease or received systemic immunosuppression. This clone appeared once. Its antigen is undetermined. This rearrangement joins TRBV5-1 to TRBJ2-3, with TRBD1 as a possible D gene (6 bases). This clonotype was obtained from an adult with an advanced solid tumor such as melanoma, head and neck, liver or kidney cancer. The material was CD4+ or CD8+ T cells sorted from blood, obtained in a trial of the OX40 agonist ivuxolimab. In nucleotides, the CDR3 is TGCGCCAGCAGGGATACAGGGTTGAGGGCAGATACGCAGTATTTT. Amino acid sequence: CASRDTGLRADTQYF.